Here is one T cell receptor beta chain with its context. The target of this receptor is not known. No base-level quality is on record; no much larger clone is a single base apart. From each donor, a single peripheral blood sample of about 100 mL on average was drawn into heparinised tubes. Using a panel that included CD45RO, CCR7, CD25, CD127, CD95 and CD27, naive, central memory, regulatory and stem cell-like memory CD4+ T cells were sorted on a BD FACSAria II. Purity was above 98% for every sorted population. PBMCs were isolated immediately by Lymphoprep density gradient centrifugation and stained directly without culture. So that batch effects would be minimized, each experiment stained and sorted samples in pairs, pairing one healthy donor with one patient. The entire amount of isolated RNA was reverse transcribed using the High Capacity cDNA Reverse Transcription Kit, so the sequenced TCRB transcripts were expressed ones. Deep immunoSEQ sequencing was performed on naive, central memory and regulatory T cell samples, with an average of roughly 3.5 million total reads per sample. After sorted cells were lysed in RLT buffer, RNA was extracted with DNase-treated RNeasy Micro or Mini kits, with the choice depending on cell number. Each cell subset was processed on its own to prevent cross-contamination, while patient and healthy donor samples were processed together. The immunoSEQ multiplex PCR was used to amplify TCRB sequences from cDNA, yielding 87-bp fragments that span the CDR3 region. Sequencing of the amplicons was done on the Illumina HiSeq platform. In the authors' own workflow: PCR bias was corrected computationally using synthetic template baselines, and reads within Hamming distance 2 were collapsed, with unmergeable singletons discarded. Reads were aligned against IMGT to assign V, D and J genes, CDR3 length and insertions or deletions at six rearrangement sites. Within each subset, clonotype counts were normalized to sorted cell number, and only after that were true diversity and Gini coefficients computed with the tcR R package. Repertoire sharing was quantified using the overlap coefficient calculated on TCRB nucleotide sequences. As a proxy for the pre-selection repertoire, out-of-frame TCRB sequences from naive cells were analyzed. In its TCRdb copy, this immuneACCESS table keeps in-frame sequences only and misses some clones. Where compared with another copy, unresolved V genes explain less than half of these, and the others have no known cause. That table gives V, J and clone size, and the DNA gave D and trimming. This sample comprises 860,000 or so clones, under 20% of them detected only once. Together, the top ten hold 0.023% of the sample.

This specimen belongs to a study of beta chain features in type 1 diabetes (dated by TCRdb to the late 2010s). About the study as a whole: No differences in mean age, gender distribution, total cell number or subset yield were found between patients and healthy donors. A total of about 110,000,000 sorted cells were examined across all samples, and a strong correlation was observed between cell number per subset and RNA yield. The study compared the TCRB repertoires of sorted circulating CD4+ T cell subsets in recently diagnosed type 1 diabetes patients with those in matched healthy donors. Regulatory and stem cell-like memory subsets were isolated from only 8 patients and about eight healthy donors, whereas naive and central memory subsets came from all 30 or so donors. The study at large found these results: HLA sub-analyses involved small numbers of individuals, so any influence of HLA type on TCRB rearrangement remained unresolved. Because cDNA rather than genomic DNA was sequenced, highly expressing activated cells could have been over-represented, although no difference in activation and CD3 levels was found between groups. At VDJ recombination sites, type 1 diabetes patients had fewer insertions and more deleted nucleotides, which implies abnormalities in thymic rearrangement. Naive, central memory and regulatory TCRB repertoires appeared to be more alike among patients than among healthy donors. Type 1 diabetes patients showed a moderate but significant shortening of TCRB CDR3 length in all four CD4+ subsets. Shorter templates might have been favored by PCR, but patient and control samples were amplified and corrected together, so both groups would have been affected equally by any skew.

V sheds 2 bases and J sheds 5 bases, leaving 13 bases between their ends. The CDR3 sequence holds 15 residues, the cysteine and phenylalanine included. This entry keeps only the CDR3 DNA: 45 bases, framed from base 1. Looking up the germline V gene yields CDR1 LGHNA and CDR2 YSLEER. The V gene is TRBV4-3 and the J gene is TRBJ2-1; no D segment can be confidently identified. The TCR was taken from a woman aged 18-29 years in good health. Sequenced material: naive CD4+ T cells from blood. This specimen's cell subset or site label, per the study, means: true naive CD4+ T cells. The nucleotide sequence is TGCGCCAGCAGCCAACAGGTTTGGACGGACAATGAGCAGTTCTTC. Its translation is CASSQQVWTDNEQFF.